Listed here is a single T cell receptor beta chain. The CDR3 has 18 residues. Trimming took 2 bases from V and 6 from J, leaving 22 bases between them. Germline V gives CDR1 MGHRA, CDR2 YSYEKL. Study members were between about 18 and 100 years old and lived in approximately 25 US regions. Original processing methods: Reference gene primer amplification yielded estimated nucleated cell counts. Some clones are missing from TCRdb's copy, which holds only in-frame ones; the method was immunoSEQ multiplex PCR. The DNA was the basis for D and trimming; V, J and clone size are from that table. The table shows under 300,000 clones, with around 88% occurring only once. This record belongs to a study of blood T cell repertoires in COVID-19. Study-wide background: Samples taken during acute and convalescent COVID-19 were collected in the United States, Italy and Spain. Nucleic acid was either cDNA or gDNA, and it came from T cells, B-cell-depleted T cells, or PBMCs.

The clonotype originates from a middle-aged woman with acute COVID-19. Sequencing was performed on PBMCs or T cells enriched from blood (not recorded which). This chain uses TRBV4-1 with TRBJ1-4; TRBD1 is a possible D gene (5 bases). The CDR3 coding sequence is TGCGCCAGCAGCCAACCCGCGGACACACTATGGATTTATGAAAAACTGTTTTTT. Amino acids: CASSQPADTLWIYEKLFF.